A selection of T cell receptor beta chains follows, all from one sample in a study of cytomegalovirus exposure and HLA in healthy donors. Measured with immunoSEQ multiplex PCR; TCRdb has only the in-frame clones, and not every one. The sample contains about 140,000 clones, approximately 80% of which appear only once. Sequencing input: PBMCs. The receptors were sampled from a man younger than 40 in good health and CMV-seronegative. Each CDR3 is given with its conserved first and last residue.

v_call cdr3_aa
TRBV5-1 CASSLELQTANYGYTF
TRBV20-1 CSALQETQYF
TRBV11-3 CASSLAPPDRSMNTEAFF
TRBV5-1 CASSWGSTGSYNEQFF
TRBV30 CAWSSASGDTQYF
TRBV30 CAWSGTYRFF
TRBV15 CATSLGRMRTQYF
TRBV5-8 CASSLFTSVTKETQYF
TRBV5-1 CASSSTGGSYEQYF
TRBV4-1 CASGAQNTGELFF
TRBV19 CASSNQGSGEKLFF
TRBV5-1 CASSDRAGVGETQYF
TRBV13 CASSIIGQFRTDTQYF
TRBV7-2 CASSLDRGNTIYF
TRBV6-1 CASRGVGEQFF
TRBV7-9 CASSFAGTSGSFSYNEQFF
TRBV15 CATSRGGPGGTASYEQYF
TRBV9 CASSVSAGGQAFYEQYF
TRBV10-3 CAISGSVGLKMNTEAFF
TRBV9 CAGREGREQYF
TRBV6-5 CASRSGQGNEKLFF
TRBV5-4 CASSWITGGNLPSYNEQFF
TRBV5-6 CASSPGLNYGYTF